These T cell receptor beta chains were read from a single sample in a study of T cell responses to AZD1222 COVID-19 vaccine. Data came from immunoSEQ multiplex PCR; TCRdb stores just in-frame clones and leaves some out. The sample has roughly 130,000 clones, 86% seen once. The sequencing used peripheral blood, collected on day 0 of AZD1222 vaccination. All receptors come from an adult in good health. The CDR3 runs from the conserved cysteine through the conserved F or W. D genes are given only for firm matches. Size values are once, few and many counts, or a class for expanded clones, and some rows have none.

DNA | CDR3 | J | V | length | D | size
TGTGCCTGGAGTTTAGACCAGCCCCAGCATTTT | CAWSLDQPQHF | TRBJ1-5 | TRBV30 | 11 | - | -
TGTGCCACCAGTGAAGGGAAGAGGGGATACAATGAGCAGTTCTTC | CATSEGKRGYNEQFF | TRBJ2-1 | TRBV24-1 | 15 | - | -
TGTGCCAGCAGCGTAGCTGGGGGGTTCACAGATACGCAGTATTTT | CASSVAGGFTDTQYF | TRBJ2-3 | TRBV9 | 15 | - | once
TGTGCCAGCAGCTCCCAGGGTACCGGGACTAACAATGAGCAGTTCTTC | CASSSQGTGTNNEQFF | TRBJ2-1 | TRBV13 | 16 | TRBD2 | -
TGTGCCAGCAGTTTAGCGCAGGGACGGGAGACCCAGTACTTC | CASSLAQGRETQYF | TRBJ2-5 | TRBV27 | 14 | - | -
TGTGCCAGCAGCCTGGGACTAGCGGCTACTTACGAGCAGTACTTC | CASSLGLAATYEQYF | TRBJ2-7 | TRBV3-1/TRBV3-2 | 15 | TRBD2 | -
TGCGCCAGCAGGCTATCCGGGACAGGGACTCAAGAGACCCAGTACTTC | CASRLSGTGTQETQYF | TRBJ2-5 | TRBV4-1 | 16 | TRBD1 | -
TGTGCCAGCAGCTTGAATCAGCCCCAGCATTTT | CASSLNQPQHF | TRBJ1-5 | TRBV6-5 | 11 | - | once
TGTGCCAGCAGTTCGACTGAGAACACTGAAGCTTTCTTT | CASSSTENTEAFF | TRBJ1-1 | TRBV6-5 | 13 | - | -
TGTGCCAGCAGCCACGACAGGGGCCCGAACACTGAAGCTTTCTTT | CASSHDRGPNTEAFF | TRBJ1-1 | TRBV7-9 | 15 | TRBD1 | -
TGTGCCAGCAGCGCCTCAGGGAGCTATGGCTACACCTTC | CASSASGSYGYTF | TRBJ1-2 | TRBV9 | 13 | - | -
TGCGCCAGCAGCTTGGTATCTAAGGCGTCAGATACGCAGTATTTT | CASSLVSKASDTQYF | TRBJ2-3 | TRBV5-1 | 15 | - | -
TGTGCCAGCACCCCTTGGGGGTCCCCAGAGTATGGCTACACCTTC | CASTPWGSPEYGYTF | TRBJ1-2 | TRBV5-5 | 15 | - | -
TGTGCCAGCAGCCCCGTGGCAGTCTCTGGAAACACCATATATTTT | CASSPVAVSGNTIYF | TRBJ1-3 | TRBV6-5 | 15 | - | -
TGTGCCACCAGTGACCAAAAATTAGGCCTAGGACCTGACAATGAGCAGTTCTTC | CATSDQKLGLGPDNEQFF | TRBJ2-1 | TRBV24-1 | 18 | - | -
TGTGCCTGGAGTGGAGCGTACGAGCAGTACTTC | CAWSGAYEQYF | TRBJ2-7 | TRBV30 | 11 | - | once
TGTGCCAGCAGTGTTGTCCGGCAGGGGTCCTACGAGCAGTACTTC | CASSVVRQGSYEQYF | TRBJ2-7 | TRBV2 | 15 | - | -
TGTGCCAGCAGTTTAACACAAGGGAGGTATGGCTACACCTTC | CASSLTQGRYGYTF | TRBJ1-2 | TRBV28 | 14 | - | -
TGTGCCAGCAGCTTAACTAGCGGGATGCAGTATTTT | CASSLTSGMQYF | TRBJ2-3 | TRBV7-9 | 12 | TRBD2 | -
TGTGCCAGCAGTCCATTAGCGGGAGAAGAGACCCAGTACTTC | CASSPLAGEETQYF | TRBJ2-5 | TRBV27 | 14 | TRBD2 | -
TGTGCCAGCAGCTTAGATCGGGAGTATTCACCCCTCCACTTT | CASSLDREYSPLHF | TRBJ1-6 | TRBV11-2 | 14 | - | -
TGTGCCAGTAGTATAGCAGCCAGCCCTTCTGGGGCCAACGTCCTGACTTTC | CASSIAASPSGANVLTF | TRBJ2-6 | TRBV19 | 17 | - | -
TGTGCCAGCAGCTTGAATATTGGGTACGAGCAGTACTTC | CASSLNIGYEQYF | TRBJ2-7 | TRBV7-8 | 13 | - | -
TGTGCCAGCAGCTTAGGTTTTACGAGGCCACCAAACTACGAGCAGTACTTC | CASSLGFTRPPNYEQYF | TRBJ2-7 | TRBV11-3 | 17 | - | -
TGTGCCAGCACCAGAAGCAGCGGGAGAGGGGGGGAGCTGTTTTTT | CASTRSSGRGGELFF | TRBJ2-2 | TRBV6-5 | 15 | TRBD2 | few
TGCGCCAGCAGTGAAGGAGGGATCGGGTGGTCCCTTAGCTATGGCTACACCTTC | CASSEGGIGWSLSYGYTF | TRBJ1-2 | TRBV10-1 | 18 | - | -
TGTGCCAGTAGTATTGGAGACTTCCTGGACTATGGCTACACCTTC | CASSIGDFLDYGYTF | TRBJ1-2 | TRBV19 | 15 | - | -